The rows below give T cell receptor beta chains drawn from one sample of a study of neurological immune-mediated disorders. TCRdb reprocessed the 5' RACE reads with MiXCR, giving one entry per CDR3 protein. This sample yields about 25,000 distinct CDR3 sequences, of which over 3% are seen a single time; around 7.1% belongs to the top ten. Material: PBMCs. The receptors come from a woman under 40 with multiple sclerosis. CDR3s include the opening cysteine and the closing phenylalanine or tryptophan. D genes are given only for firm matches. Size is stated for part of the rows, as once, few or many counts, or as a class when the clone is expanded.

size	V	D	length	J	DNA	CDR3
many	TRBV12-3/TRBV12-4	NA	13	TRBJ2-1	TGTGCCAGCAGGACAGAATCCTACAATGAGCAGTTCTTC	CASRTESYNEQFF
many	TRBV15	TRBD2	15	TRBJ2-7	TGTGCCACCAGCAGACTAGCGGGAGGGCCTTACGAGCAGTACTTC	CATSRLAGGPYEQYF
many	TRBV6-5	TRBD1	13	TRBJ2-7	TGTGCCAGCGTAGACAGGGCCACTACGAAGCAGTACTTC	CASVDRATTKQYF
many	TRBV20-1	NA	16	TRBJ2-3	TGCAGTGCTAGAAGGTCAATCGGGGGGCCGGTAGATACGCAGTATTTT	CSARRSIGGPVDTQYF
many	TRBV20-1	NA	13	TRBJ1-5	TGCAGTGCTAGAGTCGTGGGCAATCAGCCCCAGCATTTT	CSARVVGNQPQHF
many	TRBV7-2	TRBD2	14	TRBJ2-7	TGTGCCAGCAGACAACAAGCGGGACTACACGAGCAGTACTTC	CASRQQAGLHEQYF
many	TRBV7-2	NA	15	TRBJ1-1	TGTGCCAGCAGCCGCTATTCCCCCCCTCAGACTGAAGCTTTCTTT	CASSRYSPPQTEAFF
many	TRBV6-2/TRBV6-3	NA	15	TRBJ2-2	TGTGCCAGCAGTTATATAGGACAGCCTACCGGGGAGCTGTTTTTT	CASSYIGQPTGELFF
NA	TRBV21-1	NA	10	TRBJ1-1	TGTGCCAGAAGGTGCACTGAAGCTTTCTTT	CARRCTEAFF
many	TRBV7-9	NA	12	TRBJ2-7	TGTGCCAGCAGCATTACAGGCTACGAGCAGTACTTC	CASSITGYEQYF
many	TRBV29-1	NA	14	TRBJ2-3	TGCAGCGTTGAAGGGAACCCCGGGACAGATACGCAGTATTTT	CSVEGNPGTDTQYF
many	TRBV5-1	NA	15	TRBJ1-1	TGCGCCAGCAGCCCTTCGTGGGGGCGTTTGACTGAAGCTTTCTTT	CASSPSWGRLTEAFF
many	TRBV7-3	TRBD1	15	TRBJ1-2	TGTGCCAGCTCTCCGGGGACAGGGTCCAACTATGGCTACACCTTC	CASSPGTGSNYGYTF
medium-sized	TRBV7-2	NA	12	TRBJ2-3	TGTGCCAGCAGCCCGCAACAGGATACGCAGTATTTT	CASSPQQDTQYF
many	TRBV6-2/TRBV6-3	TRBD2	15	TRBJ2-7	TGTGCCAGCAGACGGGGACTAGCGCACTCCTACGAGCAGTACTTC	CASRRGLAHSYEQYF
many	TRBV13	NA	13	TRBJ2-3	TGTGCCAGCAGCACCCACCTCACAGATACGCAGTATTTT	CASSTHLTDTQYF
many	TRBV7-9	TRBD1	17	TRBJ2-6	TGTGCCAGCAGCCGAACAGGGGGGATATACGGGGCCAACGTCCTGACTTTC	CASSRTGGIYGANVLTF
few	TRBV18	NA	14	TRBJ2-7	TGTGCCAGCTCACCCAACGCCCGCTCCTACGAGCAGTACTTC	CASSPNARSYEQYF
many	TRBV5-1	NA	15	TRBJ2-2	TGCGCCAGCAGCTTGCAGGACCCGAACACCGGGGAGCTGTTTTTT	CASSLQDPNTGELFF
many	TRBV5-1	TRBD1	15	TRBJ1-4	TGCGCCAGCACCACCACAGGGGCAGGAAATGAAAAACTGTTTTTT	CASTTTGAGNEKLFF